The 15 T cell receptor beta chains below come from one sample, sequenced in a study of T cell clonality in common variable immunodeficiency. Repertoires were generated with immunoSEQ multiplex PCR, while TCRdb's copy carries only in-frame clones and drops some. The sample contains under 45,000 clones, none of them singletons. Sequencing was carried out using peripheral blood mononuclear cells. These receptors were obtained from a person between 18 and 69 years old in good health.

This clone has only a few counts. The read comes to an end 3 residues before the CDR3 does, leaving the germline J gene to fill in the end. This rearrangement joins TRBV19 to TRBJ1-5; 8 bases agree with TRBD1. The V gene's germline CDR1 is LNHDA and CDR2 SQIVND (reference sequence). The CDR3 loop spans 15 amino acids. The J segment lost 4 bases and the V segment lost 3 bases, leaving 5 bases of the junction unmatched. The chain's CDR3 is CASSMMTGANQPQHF. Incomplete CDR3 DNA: TGTGCCAGTAGTATGATGACAGGGGCAAATCAGCCC.

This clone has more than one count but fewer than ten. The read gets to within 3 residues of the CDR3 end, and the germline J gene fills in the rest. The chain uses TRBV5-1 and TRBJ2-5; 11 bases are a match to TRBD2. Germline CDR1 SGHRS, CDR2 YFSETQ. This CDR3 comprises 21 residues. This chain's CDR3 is CASSRSTSGGWPPISTDTQYF. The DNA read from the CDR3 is TGCGCCAGCAGCCGATCCACTAGCGGGGGCTGGCCCCCTATTAGCACAGATACC.

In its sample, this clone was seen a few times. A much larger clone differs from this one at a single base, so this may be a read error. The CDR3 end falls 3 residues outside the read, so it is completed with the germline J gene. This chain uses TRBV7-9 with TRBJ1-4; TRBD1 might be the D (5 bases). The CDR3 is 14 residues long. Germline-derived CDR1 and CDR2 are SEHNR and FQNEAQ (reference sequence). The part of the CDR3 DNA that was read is TGTGCCAGCAGCTTATCTAATGGGGCCAACGTA. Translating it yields CASSLSNGANV. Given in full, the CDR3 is CASSLSNGANVLFF. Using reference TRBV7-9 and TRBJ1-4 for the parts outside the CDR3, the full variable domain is DTGVSQNPRHKITKRGQNVTFRCDPISEHNRLYWYRQTLGQGPEFLTYFQNEAQLEKSRLLSDRFSAERPKGSFSTLEIQRTEQGDSAMYLCASSLSNGANVLFFGSGTQLSVL.

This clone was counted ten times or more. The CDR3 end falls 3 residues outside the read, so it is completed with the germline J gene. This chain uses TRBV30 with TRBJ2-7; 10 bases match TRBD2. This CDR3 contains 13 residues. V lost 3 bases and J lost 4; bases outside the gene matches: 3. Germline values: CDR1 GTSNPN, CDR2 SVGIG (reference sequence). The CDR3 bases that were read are TGTGCCTGGAGCTCTAGCGGGGGTTACGAG. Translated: CAWSSSGGYE. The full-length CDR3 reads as CAWSSSGGYEQYF.

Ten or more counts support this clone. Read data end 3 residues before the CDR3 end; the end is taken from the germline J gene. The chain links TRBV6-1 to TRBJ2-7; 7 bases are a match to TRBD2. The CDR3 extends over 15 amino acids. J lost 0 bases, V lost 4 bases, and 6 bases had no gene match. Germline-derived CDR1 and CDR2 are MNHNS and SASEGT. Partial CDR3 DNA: TGTGCCAGCAGTGGGGACTACCAAAGCTCCTACGAG. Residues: CASSGDYQSSYE. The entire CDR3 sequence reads CASSGDYQSSYEQYF.

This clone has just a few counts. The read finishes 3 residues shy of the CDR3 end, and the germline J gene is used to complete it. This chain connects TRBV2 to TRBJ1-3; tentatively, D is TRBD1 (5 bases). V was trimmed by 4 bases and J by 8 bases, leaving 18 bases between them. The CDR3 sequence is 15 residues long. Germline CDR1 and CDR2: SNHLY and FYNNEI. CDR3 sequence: CASSVGSLLRDTIYF. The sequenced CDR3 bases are TGTGCCAGCAGTGTAGGCTCCCTCCTCAGGGACACC.

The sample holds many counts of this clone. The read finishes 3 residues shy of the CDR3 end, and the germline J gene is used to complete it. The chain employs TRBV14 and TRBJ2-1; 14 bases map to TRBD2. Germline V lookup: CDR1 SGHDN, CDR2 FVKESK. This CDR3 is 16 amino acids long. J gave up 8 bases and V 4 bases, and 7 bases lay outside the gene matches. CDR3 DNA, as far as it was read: TGTGCCAGCAGCCTATGGACTAGCGGGGGGTTGGATGAG. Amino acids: CASSLWTSGGLDE. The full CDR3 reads CASSLWTSGGLDEQFF.

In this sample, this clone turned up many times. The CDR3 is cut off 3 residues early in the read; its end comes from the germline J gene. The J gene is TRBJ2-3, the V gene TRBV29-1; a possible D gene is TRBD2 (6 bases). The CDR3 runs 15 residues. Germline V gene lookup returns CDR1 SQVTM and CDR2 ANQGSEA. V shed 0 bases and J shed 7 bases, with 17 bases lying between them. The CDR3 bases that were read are TGCAGCGTTGAAGATGGGACTCCAGGTACGAATACG. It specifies CSVEDGTPGTNT. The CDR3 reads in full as CSVEDGTPGTNTQYF.

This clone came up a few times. CDR3 residues: CASSPNTGLETQYF. CDR3 DNA, as far as it was read: TGTGCCAGCTCACCGAACACAGGGTTGGAGACC. The V and J genes are TRBV18 and TRBJ2-5; D might be TRBD1 (6 bases). The CDR3 end is not reached by the read, which stops 3 residues before it; the germline J gene fills it in. The germline CDR1 and CDR2 sequences are KGHSH and LQKENI. V was cut by 3 bases and J by 5 bases, with 13 bases left in between. CDR3 length: 14 amino acids.

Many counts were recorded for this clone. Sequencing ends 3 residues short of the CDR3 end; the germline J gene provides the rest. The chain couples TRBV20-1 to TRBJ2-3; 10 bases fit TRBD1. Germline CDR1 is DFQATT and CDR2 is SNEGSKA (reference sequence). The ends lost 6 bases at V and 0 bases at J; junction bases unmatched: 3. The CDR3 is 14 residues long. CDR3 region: CSAGGQGSTDTQYF. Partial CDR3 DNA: TGCAGTGCAGGGGGACAGGGGAGCACAGATACG.

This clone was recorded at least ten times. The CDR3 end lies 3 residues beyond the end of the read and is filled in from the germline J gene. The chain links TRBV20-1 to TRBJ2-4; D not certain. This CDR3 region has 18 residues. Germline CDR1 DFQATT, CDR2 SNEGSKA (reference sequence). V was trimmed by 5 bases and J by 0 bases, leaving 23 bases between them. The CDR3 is CSALRVQMGRLAKNIQYF. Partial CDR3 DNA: TGCAGTGCTCTAAGGGTTCAAATGGGTCGATTAGCCAAAAACATT.

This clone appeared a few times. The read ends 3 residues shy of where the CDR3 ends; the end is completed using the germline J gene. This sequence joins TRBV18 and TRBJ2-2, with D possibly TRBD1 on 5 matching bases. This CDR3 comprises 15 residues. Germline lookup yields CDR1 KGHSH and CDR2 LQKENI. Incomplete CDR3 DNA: TGTGCCAGCTCACCCGTGGAGCCTGGGGCCAACGTG. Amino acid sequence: CASSPVEPGANV. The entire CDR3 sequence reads CASSPVEPGANVLFF.

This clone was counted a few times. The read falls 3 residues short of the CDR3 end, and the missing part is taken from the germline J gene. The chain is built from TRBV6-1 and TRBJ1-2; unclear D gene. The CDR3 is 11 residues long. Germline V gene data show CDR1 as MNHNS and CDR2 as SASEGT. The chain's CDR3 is CASSEPADYTF. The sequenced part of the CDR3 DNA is TGTGCCAGCAGTGAACCGGCGGAC.

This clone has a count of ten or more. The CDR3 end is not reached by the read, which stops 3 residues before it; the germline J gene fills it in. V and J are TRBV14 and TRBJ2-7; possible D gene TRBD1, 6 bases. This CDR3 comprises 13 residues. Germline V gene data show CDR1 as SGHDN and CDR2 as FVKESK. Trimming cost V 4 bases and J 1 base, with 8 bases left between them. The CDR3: CASSRGRSYEQYF. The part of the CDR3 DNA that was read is TGTGCCAGCAGCCGGGGGCGATCCTACGAG.

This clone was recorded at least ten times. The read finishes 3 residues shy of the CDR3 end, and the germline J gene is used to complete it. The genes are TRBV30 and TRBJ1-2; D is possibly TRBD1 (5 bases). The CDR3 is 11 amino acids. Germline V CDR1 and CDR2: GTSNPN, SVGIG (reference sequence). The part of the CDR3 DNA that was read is TGTGCCTCCCATAGGGGTGAGGGC. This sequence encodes CASHRGEG. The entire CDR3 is CASHRGEGYTF. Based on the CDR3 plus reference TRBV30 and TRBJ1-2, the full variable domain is SQTIHQWPATLVQPVGSPLSLECTVEGTSNPNLYWYRQAAGRGLQLLFYSVGIGQISSEVPQNLSASRPQDRQFILSSKKLLLSDSGFYLCASHRGEGYTFGSGTRLTVV.